This T cell receptor (beta chain) was profiled in a study of T cells after yellow fever vaccination. Study conclusions and caveats: A limited proportion of clonotypes was detected within both the CD4 and CD8 compartments.

This clonotype has more than one count but fewer than ten. Its antigen is not known. V lost 7 bases, J lost 4 bases, and 10 bases lay in between. The CDR3 runs 12 residues. The study made its TCR cDNA through 5'RACE template switching. That step introduced a universal primer site along with UMIs. Via MiXCR, TCRdb re-called the 5' RACE reads, giving one row per CDR3 protein. The table records approximately 610,000 distinct CDR3 sequences, about 17% of them present only once. This sample comprised PBMCs, obtained around 5 days after the first yellow fever vaccination. The TCR originated in a man in his late teens or twenties who received the YFV17D yellow fever vaccine. V usage is TRBV23-1 and J usage is TRBJ1-1; D unresolved. TRBV23-1 is an ORF for which the function is uncertain. The CDR3 sequence is CASNMAATEAFF. Here the CDR3 DNA reads TGCGCCAGCAATATGGCGGCCACTGAAGCTTTCTTT.